The 2 T cell receptor beta chains below were found in one sample sequenced in a study of post-analysis software for immune sequencing data. Study-level findings and limits: Higher frequency in patients than in controls was seen for roughly five TRBV segments, with TRBV5-6, TRBV5-1 and TRBV20-1 among them.

Their specific antigens are unknown. Presence of unique molecular identifiers characterized the TCR beta cDNA libraries. Each CDR3 protein is one row after TCRdb ran MiXCR on the PCR reads. The sample carries approximately 400,000 distinct CDR3 sequences, less than 40% recorded once. The material sequenced was blood. These receptor sequences come from a girl aged 10 to 17 with multiple sclerosis.

The rearrangement uses TRBV20-1 and TRBJ1-6, with 9 bases that match TRBD1. The CDR3 length is 18 residues. Germline trimming cut 0 bases from V and 7 bases from J; bases unmatched to any gene: 13. Germline CDR1 is DFQATT and CDR2 is SNEGSKA (reference sequence). The DNA of the CDR3 is TGCAGTGCTAGAGATCGACCCGGGACAGGGCCGCCCAATTCACCCCTCCACTTT. It encodes CSARDRPGTGPPNSPLHF.

This clonotype turned up a few times. This chain joins TRBV19 and TRBJ1-1; weak D call: TRBD1 (5 bases). V lost 4 bases to trimming and J lost 0 bases, with 9 bases between them. The germline V gene encodes CDR1 LNHDA and CDR2 SQIVND (reference sequence). The length of the CDR3 is 14 residues. CDR3 bases: TGTGCCAGTAGTAGGGCGGACATGAACACTGAAGCTTTCTTT. Its protein is CASSRADMNTEAFF.